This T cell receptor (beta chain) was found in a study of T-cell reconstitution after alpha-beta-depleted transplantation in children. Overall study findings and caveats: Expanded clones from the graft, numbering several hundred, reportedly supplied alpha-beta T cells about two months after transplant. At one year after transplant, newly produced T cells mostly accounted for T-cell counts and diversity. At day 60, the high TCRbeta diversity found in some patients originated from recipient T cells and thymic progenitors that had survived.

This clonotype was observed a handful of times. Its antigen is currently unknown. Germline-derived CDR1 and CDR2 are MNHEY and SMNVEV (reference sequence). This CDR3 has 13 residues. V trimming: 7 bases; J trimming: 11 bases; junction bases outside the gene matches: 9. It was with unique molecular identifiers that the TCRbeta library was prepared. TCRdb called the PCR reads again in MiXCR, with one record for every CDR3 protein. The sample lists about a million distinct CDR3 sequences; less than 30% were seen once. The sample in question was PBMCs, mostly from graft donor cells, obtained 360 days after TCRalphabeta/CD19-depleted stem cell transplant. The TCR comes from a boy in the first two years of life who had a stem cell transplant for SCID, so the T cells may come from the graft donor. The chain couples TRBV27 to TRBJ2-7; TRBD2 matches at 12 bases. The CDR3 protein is CASNPLAGGPEYF. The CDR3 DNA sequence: TGTGCCAGCAATCCCCTAGCGGGGGGGCCGGAGTACTTC.